This T cell receptor beta chain was sequenced in a study of cytomegalovirus exposure and HLA in healthy donors. General study results and limits: Across donors, presence/absence analyses took sequencing depth to be roughly uniform. The classifier was said to identify cytomegalovirus status with high specificity and sensitivity. Cytomegalovirus association was listed for approximately 160 TCR beta chains. A few CMV-associated chains were confirmed in vitro to be specific for CMV antigens.

Both 60 Vbeta primers and 13 Jbeta primers went into the PCR. The protocol was immunoSEQ multiplex PCR, while the TCRdb copy is restricted to in-frame clones and leaves out a portion. Among roughly 120,000 clones, around 73% were seen once, and the ten largest hold around 4.8%. The table lists this clone with a few counts. Its antigen is unknown. V shed 4 bases and J shed 6 bases, with 20 bases lying between them. Germline V lookup: CDR1 MNHEY, CDR2 SVGAGI. CDR3 length: 16 residues. The chain recombines TRBV6-5 with TRBJ2-3; D is perhaps TRBD2 (5 bases). Sequenced input: PBMCs. The TCR sequence derives from a man between 60 and 70 years old in good health and CMV-seropositive. The CDR3 coding sequence is TGTGCCAGCAGTTCTCCGGCTGGGGAGCCCGGGGATACGCAGTATTTT. Protein sequence: CASSSPAGEPGDTQYF.